A selection of T cell receptor beta chains follows, all from one sample in a study. Via MiXCR, TCRdb re-called the RT-PCR reads, giving one row per CDR3 protein. Of about 680,000 distinct CDR3 sequences in the sample, about 14% were seen once. Sequencing used memory CD4+ T cells from blood. The receptors stem from a female donor in good health, serving as a healthy control. Both conserved end residues are part of each CDR3.

V | CDR3
TRBV11-2 | CASSLGAGPLITDTQYF
TRBV20-1 | CSAIGNEQFF
TRBV7-8 | CASSLRDFGGTDTQYF
TRBV10-3 | CAISDSPDYGYTF
TRBV24-1 | CATGEASYTGELFF
TRBV29-1 | CSVTTGDPQYF
TRBV7-9 | CASSPPGLGDEQYF
TRBV4-3 | CASSQEGLAGGNNEQFF
TRBV12-3/TRBV12-4 | CASSFINEQFF
TRBV7-2 | CASSINLVYGYTF
TRBV24-1 | CATSEGQRGEAFF
TRBV7-2 | CASSPAKLGMNTIYF
TRBV10-3 | CAISAVENTEAFF
TRBV28 | CASSQPRRGEQFF